This T cell receptor beta chain stems from a study of CD8+CD57+ T cells in acquired aplastic anemia. Study observations and caveats: The number of CD8+ CDR3 sequences shared by patients and controls was under 35.

This clonotype appeared a single time. The antigen is not known. Profiling of TCR beta VDJ combinations and CDR3 sequences used genomic DNA as template. TCRdb fed the reads into MiXCR, producing one record per CDR3 protein. The sample records hundreds of thousands of distinct CDR3 sequences, approximately 56% being singletons. There are 15 residues in the CDR3. Per germline, CDR1 SGHTA and CDR2 FQGNSA. Trimming took off 9 bases at V and 5 bases at J, with 20 bases between the two ends. Sequences were obtained from sorted CD4+, CD8+, or CD8+CD57+ T cells (not recorded which) from PBMCs. This clonotype originated in a human donor with severe aplastic anemia or a healthy control (not recorded which). The rearrangement uses TRBV7-2 and TRBJ1-5, with a possible D match to TRBD1 (6 bases). CDR3: CASSIWAGAHQPQHF. Written as DNA, the CDR3 is TGTGCCAGTAGTATATGGGCAGGGGCCCATCAGCCCCAGCATTTT.